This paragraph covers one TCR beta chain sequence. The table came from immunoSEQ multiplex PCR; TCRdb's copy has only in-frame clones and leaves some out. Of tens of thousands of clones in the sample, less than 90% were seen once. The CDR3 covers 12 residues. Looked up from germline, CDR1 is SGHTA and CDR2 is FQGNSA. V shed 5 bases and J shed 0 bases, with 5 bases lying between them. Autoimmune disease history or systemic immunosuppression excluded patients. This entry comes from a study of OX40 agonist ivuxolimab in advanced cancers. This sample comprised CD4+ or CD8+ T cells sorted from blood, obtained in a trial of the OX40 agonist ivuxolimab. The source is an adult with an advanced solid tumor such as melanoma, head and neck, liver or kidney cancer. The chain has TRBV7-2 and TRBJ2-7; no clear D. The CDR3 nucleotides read TGTGCCAGCAGCCTCAGCTCCTACGAGCAGTACTTC. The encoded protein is CASSLSSYEQYF.